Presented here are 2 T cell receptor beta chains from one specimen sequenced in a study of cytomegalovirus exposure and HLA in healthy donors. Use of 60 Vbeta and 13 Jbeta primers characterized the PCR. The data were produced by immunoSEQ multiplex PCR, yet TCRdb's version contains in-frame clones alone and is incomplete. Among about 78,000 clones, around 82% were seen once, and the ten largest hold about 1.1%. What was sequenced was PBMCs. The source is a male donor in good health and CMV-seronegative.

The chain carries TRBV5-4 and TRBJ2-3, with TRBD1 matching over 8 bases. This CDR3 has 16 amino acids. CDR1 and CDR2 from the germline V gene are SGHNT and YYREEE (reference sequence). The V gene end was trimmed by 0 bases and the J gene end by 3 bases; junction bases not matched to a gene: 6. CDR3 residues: CASSLALGQGTDTQYF. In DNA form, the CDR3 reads TGTGCCAGCAGCTTGGCCCTAGGACAGGGTACAGATACGCAGTATTTT. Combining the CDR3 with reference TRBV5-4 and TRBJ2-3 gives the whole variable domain ETGVTQSPTHLIKTRGQQVTLRCSSQSGHNTVSWYQQALGQGPQFIFQYYREEENGRGNFPPRFSGLQFPNYSSELNVNALELDDSALYLCASSLALGQGTDTQYFGPGTRLTVL.

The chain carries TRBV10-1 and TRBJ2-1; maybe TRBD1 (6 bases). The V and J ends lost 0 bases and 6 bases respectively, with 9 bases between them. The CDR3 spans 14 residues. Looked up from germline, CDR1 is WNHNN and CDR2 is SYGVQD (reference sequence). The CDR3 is CASSESQGPNEQFF. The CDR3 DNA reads TGCGCCAGCAGTGAGTCGCAGGGGCCCAATGAGCAGTTCTTC.